The rows below give T cell receptor beta chains drawn from one sample of a study of T cell responses to AZD1222 COVID-19 vaccine. Clones were read by immunoSEQ multiplex PCR, and TCRdb kept only the in-frame ones, dropping some. This sample has some 140,000 clones, with around 89% found just once. Specimen: peripheral blood, collected on day 0 of AZD1222 vaccination. Receptors were obtained from an adult in good health. The CDR3 runs from the conserved cysteine through the conserved F or W.

CDR3: CASSLDRTAGNTIYF
V: TRBV5-1
J: TRBJ1-3

CDR3: CATSRGGEIDQPQHF
V: TRBV15
J: TRBJ1-5

CDR3: CASSPGTGQNEQFF
V: TRBV7-9
J: TRBJ2-1

CDR3: CASRPSRGGYEQYF
V: TRBV6-2/TRBV6-3
J: TRBJ2-7

CDR3: CASSELGARGEAFF
V: TRBV2
J: TRBJ1-1

CDR3: CASSSGGRNTEAFF
V: TRBV28
J: TRBJ1-1

CDR3: CASSYSQGGNTEAFF
V: TRBV11-2
J: TRBJ1-1

CDR3: CASSLRGQSNQPQHF
V: TRBV28
J: TRBJ1-5

CDR3: CASSFRQDTEAFF
V: TRBV5-4
J: TRBJ1-1

CDR3: CASSAPGANNQPQHF
V: TRBV19
J: TRBJ1-5

CDR3: CASSNRGAGGPGGELFF
V: TRBV21-1
J: TRBJ2-2

CDR3: CASSPSNNRITYSYNSPLHF
V: TRBV18
J: TRBJ1-6

CDR3: CASSSGTGHLYEQYF
V: TRBV5-1
J: TRBJ2-7

CDR3: CASSLKSLGPGLEQFF
V: TRBV7-2
J: TRBJ2-1

CDR3: CARSTGTHPYEQYF
V: TRBV6-5
J: TRBJ2-7

CDR3: CASSQGRDNSPLHF
V: TRBV3-1/TRBV3-2
J: TRBJ1-6

CDR3: CASSELGSNQPQHF
V: TRBV2
J: TRBJ1-5

CDR3: CASSLGGFSSTDTQYF
V: TRBV7-2
J: TRBJ2-3

CDR3: CASSILGLATGELFF
V: TRBV19
J: TRBJ2-2

CDR3: CASSLDLAGNTGELFF
V: TRBV5-4
J: TRBJ2-2

CDR3: CASRLAGGDYGYTF
V: TRBV12-2
J: TRBJ1-2

CDR3: CASSFDMNTEAFF
V: TRBV7-9
J: TRBJ1-1

CDR3: CASSLQGTGTYNEQFF
V: TRBV5-1
J: TRBJ2-1

CDR3: CASSPRRAANYGYTF
V: TRBV6-5
J: TRBJ1-2

CDR3: CASSLGTGVYGYTF
V: TRBV5-1
J: TRBJ1-2

CDR3: CASSYGQGGQPQHF
V: TRBV7-9
J: TRBJ1-5

CDR3: CASSQSTVPKGTDTQYF
V: TRBV23-1
J: TRBJ2-3

CDR3: CASSTGQASTDTQYF
V: TRBV5-1
J: TRBJ2-3

CDR3: CASSLWGTDTQYF
V: TRBV5-4
J: TRBJ2-3

CDR3: CASSLAAQSKGANVLTF
V: TRBV5-1
J: TRBJ2-6

CDR3: CASSSNGGALRTQYF
V: TRBV7-2
J: TRBJ2-3

CDR3: CASSPAANQPQHF
V: TRBV2
J: TRBJ1-5

CDR3: CASSFSSFGGGETQYF
V: TRBV7-2
J: TRBJ2-5

CDR3: CASSPPAGRSQETQYF
V: TRBV18
J: TRBJ2-5

CDR3: CSVKDFPDQPQHF
V: TRBV29-1
J: TRBJ1-5

CDR3: CSVSGGRETQYF
V: TRBV29-1
J: TRBJ2-5

CDR3: CAISDRDRGTSYEQYF
V: TRBV10-3
J: TRBJ2-7

CDR3: CASSLDPRGSPLHF
V: TRBV27
J: TRBJ1-6

CDR3: CASRTPRTVIAKNIQYF
V: TRBV27
J: TRBJ2-4

CDR3: CASSSGQGFYTDTQYF
V: TRBV7-8
J: TRBJ2-3

CDR3: CASSFVGQETQYF
V: TRBV5-5
J: TRBJ2-5

CDR3: CASSYGTANSPLHF
V: TRBV6-6
J: TRBJ1-6

CDR3: CASSLAGILFF
V: TRBV11-2
J: TRBJ1-4

CDR3: CASSGGQGVDEQYF
V: TRBV7-9
J: TRBJ2-7

CDR3: CASSQIQETTTDTQYF
V: TRBV4-1
J: TRBJ2-3

CDR3: CASSQVGDPGNTIYF
V: TRBV4-2
J: TRBJ1-3

CDR3: CASSLVAGAPYNEQFF
V: TRBV5-4
J: TRBJ2-1

CDR3: CASSSVMGGNTIYF
V: TRBV6-5
J: TRBJ1-3

CDR3: CASSQGQGSTEAFF
V: TRBV4-3
J: TRBJ1-1

CDR3: CAIRGTLQETQYF
V: TRBV10-3
J: TRBJ2-5

CDR3: CASSSWTGYNEQFF
V: TRBV6-5
J: TRBJ2-1

CDR3: CASRRTGTAYSPLHF
V: TRBV6-5
J: TRBJ1-6

CDR3: CASSLGLAGFSYEQYF
V: TRBV11-2
J: TRBJ2-7

CDR3: CAISEGVQGAQTQYF
V: TRBV10-3
J: TRBJ2-5

CDR3: CASSQVDSAEQYF
V: TRBV3-1/TRBV3-2
J: TRBJ2-7

CDR3: CASSSVDYYGYTF
V: TRBV7-9
J: TRBJ1-2